This T cell receptor beta chain was identified in a study of spatial heterogeneity in lung cancer. General study points: More often at tumor resection than at routine follow-up, ubiquitous expanded tumor TCRs were detected in the blood.

The time point here: sample taken at primary tumor resection. Frozen PBMC, nontumor lung or tumor provided whole RNA, which was sequenced unsorted. 55 to 80 TRACERx patients with early, untreated non-small cell lung cancer donated samples. On this clonotype: The antigen remains unidentified.

TCRdb redid the calling of the 5' RACE reads with MiXCR, one entry per CDR3 protein. The repertoire has roughly 75,000 distinct CDR3 sequences, about 14% of them found once; the top ten carry more than 5.5%. The V gene end was trimmed by 6 bases and the J gene end by 7 bases; junction bases not matched to a gene: 6. The CDR3 spans 14 residues. Germline CDR1 and CDR2: SEHNR and FQNEAQ (reference sequence). Here the sequenced sample was PBMCs, taken at surgery. This TCR was recovered from a male donor with early-stage non-small cell lung cancer. The V call is TRBV7-9, the J call TRBJ1-6, with 7 bases aligning to TRBD1. The CDR3 DNA follows: TGTGCCAGCAGTTGGGGGACAGTCAATTCACCCCTCCACTTT. Amino acids: CASSWGTVNSPLHF.